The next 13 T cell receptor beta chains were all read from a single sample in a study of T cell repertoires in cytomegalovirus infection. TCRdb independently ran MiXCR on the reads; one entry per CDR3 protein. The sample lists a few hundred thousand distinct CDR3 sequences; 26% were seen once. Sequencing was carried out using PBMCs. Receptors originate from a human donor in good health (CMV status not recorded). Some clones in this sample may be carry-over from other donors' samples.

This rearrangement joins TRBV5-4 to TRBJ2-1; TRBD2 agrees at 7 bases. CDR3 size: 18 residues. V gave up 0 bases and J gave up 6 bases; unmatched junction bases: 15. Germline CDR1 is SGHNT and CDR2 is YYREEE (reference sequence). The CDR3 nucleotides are TGTGCCAGCAGCTTGGGGGGAACTGGGGGAGGGGTTTCCAATGAGCAGTTCTTC. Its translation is CASSLGGTGGGVSNEQFF.

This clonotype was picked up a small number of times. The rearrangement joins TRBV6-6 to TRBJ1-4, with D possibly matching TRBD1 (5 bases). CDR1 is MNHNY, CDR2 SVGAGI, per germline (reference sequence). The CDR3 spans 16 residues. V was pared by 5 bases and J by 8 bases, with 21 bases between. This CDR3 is CASSDPVREGREKLFF. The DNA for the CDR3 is TGTGCCAGCAGTGACCCGGTCAGGGAAGGGCGGGAAAAACTGTTTTTT.

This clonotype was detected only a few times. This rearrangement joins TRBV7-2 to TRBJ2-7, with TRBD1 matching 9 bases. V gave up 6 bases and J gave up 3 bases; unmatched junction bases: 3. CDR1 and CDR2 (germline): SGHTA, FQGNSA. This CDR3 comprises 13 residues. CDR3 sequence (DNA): TGTGCCAGCAGTTCGACAGGGGGCTACGAGCAGTACGTC. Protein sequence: CASSSTGGYEQYV.

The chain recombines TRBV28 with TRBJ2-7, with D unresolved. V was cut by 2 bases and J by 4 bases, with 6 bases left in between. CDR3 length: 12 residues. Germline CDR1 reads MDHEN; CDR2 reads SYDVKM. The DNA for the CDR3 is TGTGCCAGCAGTTTAAGGCATTACGAGCAGTACTTC. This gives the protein CASSLRHYEQYF.

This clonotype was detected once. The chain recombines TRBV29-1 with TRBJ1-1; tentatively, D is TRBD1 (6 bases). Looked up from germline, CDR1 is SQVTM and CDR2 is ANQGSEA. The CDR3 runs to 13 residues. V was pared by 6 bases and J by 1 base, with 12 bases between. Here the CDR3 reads CSVAGQPNTEAFF. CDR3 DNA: TGCAGCGTCGCCGGACAGCCGAACACTGAAGCTTTCTTT.

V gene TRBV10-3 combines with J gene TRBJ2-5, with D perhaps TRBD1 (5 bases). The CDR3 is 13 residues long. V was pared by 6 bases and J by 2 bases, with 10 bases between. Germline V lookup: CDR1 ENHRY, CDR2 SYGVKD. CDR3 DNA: TGTGCCATCAGGTCGACAGAACAAGAGACCCAGTACTTC. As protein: CAIRSTEQETQYF.

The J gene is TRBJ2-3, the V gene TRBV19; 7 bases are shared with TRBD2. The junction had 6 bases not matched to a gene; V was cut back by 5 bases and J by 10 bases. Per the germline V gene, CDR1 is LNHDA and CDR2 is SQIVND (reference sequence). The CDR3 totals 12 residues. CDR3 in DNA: TGTGCCAGTAGTCGGGACTACCAAGCGCAGTATTTT. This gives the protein CASSRDYQAQYF.

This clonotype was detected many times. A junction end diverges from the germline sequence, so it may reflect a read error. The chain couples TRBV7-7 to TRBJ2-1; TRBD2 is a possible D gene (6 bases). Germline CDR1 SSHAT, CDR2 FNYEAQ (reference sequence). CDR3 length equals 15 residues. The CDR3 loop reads CASSSGAPRYNEQFF. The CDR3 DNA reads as TGTGCTAGCAGCTCGGGAGCCCCCCGCTACAATGAGCAGTTCTTC.

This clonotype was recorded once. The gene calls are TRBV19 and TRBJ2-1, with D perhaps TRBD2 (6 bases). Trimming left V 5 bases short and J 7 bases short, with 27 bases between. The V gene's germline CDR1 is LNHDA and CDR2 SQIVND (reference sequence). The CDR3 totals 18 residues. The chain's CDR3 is CASSSLPPLVGDWNEQFF. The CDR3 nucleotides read TGTGCCAGTAGTTCCCTCCCACCACTAGTAGGGGACTGGAATGAGCAGTTCTTC. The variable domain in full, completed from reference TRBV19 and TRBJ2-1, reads DGGITQSPKYLFRKEGQNVTLSCEQNLNHDAMYWYRQDPGQGLRLIYYSQIVNDFQKGDIAEGYSVSREKKESFPLTVTSAQKNPTAFYLCASSSLPPLVGDWNEQFFGPGTRLTVL.

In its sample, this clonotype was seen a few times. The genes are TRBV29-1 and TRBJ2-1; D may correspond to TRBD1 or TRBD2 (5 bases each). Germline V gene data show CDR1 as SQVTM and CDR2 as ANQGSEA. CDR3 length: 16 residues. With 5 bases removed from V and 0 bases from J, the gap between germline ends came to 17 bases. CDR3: CSVSGTVGPSYNEQFF. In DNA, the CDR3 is TGCAGCGTTTCCGGGACCGTTGGTCCCTCCTACAATGAGCAGTTCTTC.

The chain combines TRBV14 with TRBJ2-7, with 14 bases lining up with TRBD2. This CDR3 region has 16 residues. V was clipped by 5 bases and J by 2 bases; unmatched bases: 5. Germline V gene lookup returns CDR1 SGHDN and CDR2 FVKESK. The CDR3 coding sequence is TGTGCCAGCAGCGAGGGACTAGCGGGAGTGCCCTACGAGCAGTACTTC. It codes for CASSEGLAGVPYEQYF. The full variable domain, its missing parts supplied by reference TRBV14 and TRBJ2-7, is EAGVTQFPSHSVIEKGQTVTLRCDPISGHDNLYWYRRVMGKEIKFLLHFVKESKQDESGMPNNRFLAERTGGTYSTLKVQPAELEDSGVYFCASSEGLAGVPYEQYFGPGTRLTVT.

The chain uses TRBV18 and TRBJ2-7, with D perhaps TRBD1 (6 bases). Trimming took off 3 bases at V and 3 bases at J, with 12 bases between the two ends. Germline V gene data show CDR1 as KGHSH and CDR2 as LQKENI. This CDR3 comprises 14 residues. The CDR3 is CASSPNRQDYEQYF. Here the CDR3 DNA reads TGTGCCAGCTCACCGAATCGACAGGACTACGAGCAGTACTTC. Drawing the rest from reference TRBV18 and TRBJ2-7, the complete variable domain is NAGVMQNPRHLVRRRGQEARLRCSPMKGHSHVYWYRQLPEEGLKFMVYLQKENIIDESGMPKERFSAEFPKEGPSILRIQQVVRGDSAAYFCASSPNRQDYEQYFGPGTRLTVT.

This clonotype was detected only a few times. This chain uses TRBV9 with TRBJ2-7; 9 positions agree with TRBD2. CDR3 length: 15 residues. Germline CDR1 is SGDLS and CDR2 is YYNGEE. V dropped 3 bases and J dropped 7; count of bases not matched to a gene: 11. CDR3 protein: CASSATRREGGEQYF. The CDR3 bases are TGTGCCAGCAGCGCAACAAGGCGGGAGGGGGGAGAGCAGTACTTC.